This T cell receptor beta chain stems from a study of PD-1 blockade in classical Hodgkin lymphoma. Findings and caveats of the study: Reported baseline diversity: healthy donors highest, relapsed/refractory patients lowest.

As concerns this clone: Its antigen is currently unknown.

Clones were read by immunoSEQ multiplex PCR, and TCRdb kept only the in-frame ones, dropping some. The table shows approximately 98,000 clones, with 89% occurring only once. All patients experienced relapse after autologous stem cell transplantation, and brentuximab vedotin exposure was variable. The input for sequencing was peripheral blood mononuclear cells (PBMCs), taken before the second cycle of nivolumab. The TCR originated in a human donor with classical Hodgkin lymphoma.

The CDR3 sequence is CASSRRGFLNTEAFF. For the CDR3, the DNA is TGTGCCAGCAGTCGGCGGGGGTTTCTGAACACTGAAGCTTTCTTT. V gene TRBV27 combines with J gene TRBJ1-1; a possible D gene is TRBD1 (5 bases). Germline-derived CDR1 and CDR2 are MNHEY and SMNVEV (reference sequence). V was cut by 5 bases and J by 0 bases, with 13 bases left in between. The CDR3 is made up of 15 amino acids.